These 19 T cell receptor beta chains originate from one sample sequenced in a study of beta chain features in type 1 diabetes. The authors reverse transcribed all of the isolated RNA, so sequencing captured expressed TCRB transcripts. Repertoires were generated with immunoSEQ multiplex PCR, while TCRdb's copy carries only in-frame clones and drops some. The sample lists about 450,000 clones; approximately 10% were seen once. The sample taken for sequencing was naive CD4+ T cells from blood. These receptors were taken from a woman aged 18-30 years in good health.

This chain joins TRBV4-3 and TRBJ2-4, with TRBD2 identical over 9 bases. The V and J ends lost 0 bases and 1 base, in that order; junction bases with no gene match: 10. Germline CDR1 is LGHNA and CDR2 is YSLEER. The CDR3 consists of 19 residues. The CDR3: CASSQDEWSGRLAKNIQYF. CDR3 in DNA: TGCGCCAGCAGCCAAGATGAATGGAGCGGGAGGTTGGCCAAAAACATTCAGTACTTC.

CDR3 in amino acids: CASSRGGGRATTDTQYF. Here the CDR3 DNA reads TGTGCCAGCAGCCGCGGGGGCGGGAGGGCCACCACAGATACGCAGTATTTT. The chain uses TRBV5-4 and TRBJ2-3; 9 nucleotides line up with TRBD2. Germline V lookup: CDR1 SGHNT, CDR2 YYREEE (reference sequence). The CDR3 spans 17 residues. With 4 bases clipped from V and 2 bases from J, the junction kept 11 bases outside the gene matches.

This clone was detected a few times. At one of its ends the junction is not consistent with the germline gene, which may arise from a read error. J is TRBJ2-1 and V is TRBV19; D is undetermined. This CDR3 is built from 13 residues. In germline, CDR1 is LNHDA, CDR2 SQIVND (reference sequence). The CDR3 spells CASSSHLNNKQFF. DNA of the CDR3: TGTGCCAGCTCCAGTCATTTAAACAATAAGCAGTTCTTC.

This chain connects TRBV7-9 to TRBJ2-1; no definite D call. Germline lookup yields CDR1 SEHNR and CDR2 FQNEAQ (reference sequence). CDR3 length: 12 residues. Trimming pared 5 bases from V and 8 bases from J, leaving 10 bases between. The CDR3 nucleotides are TGTGCCAGCAGCCAAGATTATCATGAGCAGTTCTTC. Residues: CASSQDYHEQFF.

This chain connects TRBV29-1 to TRBJ2-5; D is ambiguous. The V end lost 3 bases, the J end lost 3 bases, and 8 bases lay between the germline ends. CDR1 SQVTM and CDR2 ANQGSEA come from the germline V gene. The CDR3 covers 12 residues. The CDR3 region has the DNA TGCAGCGTTGATTGGGGAAAAGAGACCCAGTACTTC. Its translation: CSVDWGKETQYF. Filled out from reference TRBV29-1 and TRBJ2-5, the complete variable domain reads SAVISQKPSRDICQRGTSLTIQCQVDSQVTMMFWYRQQPGQSLTLIATANQGSEATYESGFVIDKFPISRPNLTFSTLTVSNMSPEDSSIYLCSVDWGKETQYFGPGTRLLVL.

The chain carries TRBV5-1 and TRBJ1-2; 9 bases fit TRBD1. The CDR3 loop spans 15 amino acids. CDR1 is SGHRS and CDR2 is YFSETQ in the germline V gene. V was pared by 4 bases and J by 5 bases, with 9 bases of the junction left unmatched. CDR3 residues: CASSLGQGRLYGYTF. Written as DNA, the CDR3 is TGCGCCAGCAGCCTGGGACAGGGACGCCTTTATGGCTACACCTTC.

This clone was seen only a few times. This chain uses TRBV19 with TRBJ1-4; 8 nucleotides align to TRBD1. From germline, CDR1 is LNHDA and CDR2 SQIVND (reference sequence). The CDR3 is 14 residues long. V lost 7 bases to trimming and J lost 7 bases; unmatched junction nucleotides: 8. CDR3 residues: CASTPDREGEKLFF. In DNA, the CDR3 is TGTGCCAGTACCCCGGACAGGGAAGGTGAAAAACTGTTTTTT.

The table lists this clone with a few counts. The V gene is TRBV28, the J gene TRBJ1-3, with 8 bases matching TRBD1. Germline V gene data show CDR1 as MDHEN and CDR2 as SYDVKM. The CDR3 totals 16 residues. V lost 4 bases, J lost 4 bases, and 9 bases stayed unmatched. CDR3 in amino acids: CASSWTPTGVGNTIYF. CDR3 in DNA: TGTGCCAGCAGTTGGACTCCGACAGGGGTCGGAAACACCATATATTTT.

Only a few counts were recorded for this clone. This sequence joins TRBV7-9 and TRBJ2-3, with 10 bases fitting TRBD2. V was pared by 1 base and J by 1 base, with 2 bases of the junction left unmatched. Germline V gives CDR1 SEHNR, CDR2 FQNEAQ (reference sequence). This CDR3 comprises 16 residues. CDR3 sequence: CASSLVLAGGTDTQYF. Written as DNA, the CDR3 is TGTGCCAGCAGCTTAGTTCTAGCGGGAGGCACAGATACGCAGTATTTT.

The rearrangement joins TRBV5-1 to TRBJ2-1; TRBD2 agrees at 9 bases. Per the germline V gene, CDR1 is SGHRS and CDR2 is YFSETQ. V was pared by 1 base and J by 4 bases, with 6 bases of the junction left unmatched. The CDR3 is 16 amino acids. Here the CDR3 reads CASSLSLAGTYNEQFF. CDR3 DNA sequence: TGCGCCAGCAGCTTGTCCCTAGCGGGGACTTACAATGAGCAGTTCTTC.

This clone occurred a few times. The J gene is TRBJ2-3, the V gene TRBV19; D may be TRBD2 (6 bases). CDR3 length: 15 amino acids. V gave up 9 bases and J gave up 2 bases, with 18 bases separating them. Germline V gives CDR1 LNHDA, CDR2 SQIVND (reference sequence). CDR3 loop: CASPRWGENTDTQYF. CDR3 nucleotide sequence: TGTGCCAGCCCTCGTTGGGGGGAGAACACAGATACGCAGTATTTT. Using reference TRBV19 and TRBJ2-3 for the parts outside the CDR3, the full variable domain is DGGITQSPKYLFRKEGQNVTLSCEQNLNHDAMYWYRQDPGQGLRLIYYSQIVNDFQKGDIAEGYSVSREKKESFPLTVTSAQKNPTAFYLCASPRWGENTDTQYFGPGTRLTVL.

This clone was seen more than once but under ten times. The chain has TRBV19 and TRBJ2-4; D is unresolved. This CDR3 is built from 11 residues. Germline values: CDR1 LNHDA, CDR2 SQIVND (reference sequence). V was pared by 3 bases and J by 6 bases, with 3 bases between. The DNA of the CDR3 is TGTGCCAGTAGTATCTTAAACATTCAGTACTTC. As protein: CASSILNIQYF.

This clone came up a few times. The genes are TRBV7-2 and TRBJ2-7; D unresolved. This CDR3 has 14 amino acids. The germline V and J ends were trimmed by 1 base and 3 bases, with 10 bases remaining between them. The germline CDR1 and CDR2 sequences are SGHTA and FQGNSA. CDR3 region: CASSLGQAYYEQYV. In nucleotides, the CDR3 is TGTGCCAGCAGCTTAGGGCAGGCATACTACGAGCAGTACGTC.

This rearrangement joins TRBV5-1 to TRBJ2-5, with TRBD1 matching 10 bases. Germline values: CDR1 SGHRS, CDR2 YFSETQ. V shed 4 bases, J shed 3 bases, and the junction held 6 bases outside the gene matches. This CDR3 is 15 amino acids long. CDR3 sequence: CASSPLGTGEETQYF. CDR3 nucleotides: TGCGCCAGCAGCCCTCTCGGGACAGGGGAAGAGACCCAGTACTTC.

The rearrangement links TRBV27 to TRBJ1-1; the D is unclear. Germline lookup yields CDR1 MNHEY and CDR2 SMNVEV (reference sequence). The CDR3 extends over 15 amino acids. V gave up 0 bases and J gave up 6 bases, with 14 bases separating them. The CDR3 reads CASSLSRPGSAEAFF. CDR3 nucleotides: TGTGCCAGCAGTTTATCCCGCCCAGGTAGCGCTGAAGCTTTCTTT.

The chain joins TRBV7-3 to TRBJ2-1; 10 bases map to TRBD1. Germline CDR1 is SGHTA and CDR2 is FQGTGA. This CDR3 comprises 16 residues. V dropped 2 bases and J dropped 2; count of bases not matched to a gene: 3. The CDR3 here is CASSLGTGDTYNEQFF. The CDR3 DNA sequence: TGTGCCAGCAGCTTAGGGACAGGGGACACCTACAATGAGCAGTTCTTC.

V usage is TRBV28 and J usage is TRBJ1-2, with D possibly TRBD1 on 6 matching bases. This CDR3 contains 15 residues. V gave up 7 bases and J gave up 7 bases, with 22 bases separating them. Germline CDR1 MDHEN, CDR2 SYDVKM. In DNA, the CDR3 is TGTGCCAGCACCCTGGGGTGGGGACAAATGGGTGGCTACACCTTC. As protein: CASTLGWGQMGGYTF.

The chain couples TRBV10-3 to TRBJ1-1, with D tentatively TRBD1 (5 bases). Germline CDR1 is ENHRY and CDR2 is SYGVKD. The CDR3 consists of 12 residues. V was clipped by 6 bases and J by 6 bases, with 11 bases between them. CDR3 amino acids: CAIRGPFSEAFF. For the CDR3, the DNA is TGTGCCATCAGGGGACCATTTTCTGAAGCTTTCTTT.

This clone has more than one count but fewer than ten. The gene calls are TRBV4-3 and TRBJ2-1; 10 bases map to TRBD1. Germline V gene data show CDR1 as LGHNA and CDR2 as YSLEER. CDR3 size: 15 residues. V was pared by 4 bases and J by 3 bases, with 3 bases of the junction left unmatched. CDR3 in amino acids: CASSPGDRGYNEQFF. The CDR3 region has the DNA TGCGCCAGCAGCCCAGGGGACAGGGGCTACAATGAGCAGTTCTTC.